This T cell receptor (beta chain) originates from a study of blood T cell repertoires in COVID-19. The protocol was immunoSEQ multiplex PCR, while the TCRdb copy is restricted to in-frame clones and leaves out a portion. The sample has about 86,000 clones, roughly 88% seen once. This clone came up a few times. Trimming stripped 3 bases from V and 2 bases from J, with 16 bases between. Germline assignment: CDR1 KGHSH and CDR2 LQKENI. This CDR3 has 16 residues. The genes are TRBV18 and TRBJ1-2; the D is unclear. What was sequenced was peripheral blood. The TCR was taken from a woman aged 80 or over with active or convalescent COVID-19. CDR3 loop: CASSPPVLERNYGYTF. In DNA form, the CDR3 reads TGTGCCAGCTCACCGCCGGTTCTAGAAAGGAACTATGGCTACACCTTC.